This T cell receptor (beta chain) was sequenced during a study of metastatic and nonmetastatic thyroid tumors. Each patient came to thyroid surgery without any prior treatment (of any kind). The V segment lost 5 bases and the J segment 7 bases; nucleotides outside the gene matches: 11. The CDR3 spans 15 residues. Germline CDR1 is DFQATT and CDR2 is SNEGSKA (reference sequence). This clone was seen ten or more times. As processed by the authors: CDR3 was compared across clinicopathological groups, and the resulting differences were used to build a distant-metastasis classifier for papillary thyroid cancer. TCRdb re-clonotyped the PCR reads via MiXCR. TCRdb's processing, not the authors' own work, is the source of the V and J calls. The sample consists of some 46,000 clones, more than 20% of them appearing once.

V usage is TRBV20-1 and J usage is TRBJ1-5; 10 bases fit TRBD1. This receptor was obtained from a male donor with papillary thyroid cancer or a benign thyroid nodule (not recorded which). Some clones in this sample may be carry-over from other donors' samples. The sequenced sample consisted of blood. The CDR3 is CSARAGQGNWQPQHF. In DNA form, the CDR3 reads TGCAGTGCTCGAGCGGGACAGGGGAATTGGCAGCCCCAGCATTTT.